This is a list of T cell receptor beta chains from one sample in a study of neurological immune-mediated disorders. Each CDR3 protein is one row after TCRdb ran MiXCR on the 5' RACE reads. The profile shows tens of thousands of distinct CDR3 sequences, over 4.5% of them singletons. The source material was CD4+ T cells from blood. The receptors were sampled from a woman between 18 and 29 years old with multiple sclerosis. The CDR3 runs from the conserved cysteine through the conserved F or W. Some rows mark clone size as missing; the rest say once, few, many or name a class of expanded clone.

size	V	J	CDR3
many	TRBV30	TRBJ1-5	CAWSVQGEQPQHF
many	TRBV6-5	TRBJ1-1	CASSGGTGRVAEAFF
many	TRBV12-3/TRBV12-4	TRBJ2-7	CASSTFFGTLEAHEQYF
many	TRBV27	TRBJ2-6	CASSLSPRGDSGANVLTF
many	TRBV29-1	TRBJ1-4	CSAEGRDGELFF
.	TRBV18	TRBJ1-1	CASSPPGGTEAFF
many	TRBV20-1	TRBJ2-5	CSARDLTQYF
few	TRBV19	TRBJ1-2	CASSNLPANYGYTF
many	TRBV28	TRBJ2-2	CASSLSGGMGGELFF
.	TRBV10-2	TRBJ1-5	CASSVGYLQPQHF
many	TRBV20-1	TRBJ2-3	CSAPDGSSTDTQYF
many	TRBV5-1	TRBJ1-1	CASSLGAEAFF
many	TRBV6-2/TRBV6-3	TRBJ1-2	CASSFGANYGYTF
many	TRBV14	TRBJ1-3	CASSQDVGQGNTIYF
many	TRBV5-1	TRBJ2-2	CASSLFGPNTGELFF
many	TRBV12-3/TRBV12-4	TRBJ1-5	CASTPRGLNQPQHF
many	TRBV7-2	TRBJ2-5	CASSLEVSSGLAGISQYF
many	TRBV10-3	TRBJ2-1	CAISVQRGGYNEQFF
many	TRBV7-9	TRBJ1-2	CASSSDGAMRRVGYTF
many	TRBV20-1	TRBJ2-1	CSATTRTSGRLDLNEQFF
many	TRBV5-5	TRBJ1-5	CASSSRDRGPYSNQPQHF
many	TRBV9	TRBJ2-4	CASSVDQAWGNIQYF
many	TRBV6-5	TRBJ2-3	CASSRNQGYTQYF
many	TRBV7-8	TRBJ2-5	CASSLAGEQQTQYF
many	TRBV7-8	TRBJ1-2	CASSPGAVQGYGYTF
many	TRBV7-2	TRBJ1-5	CASSSRQGIQPQHF
.	TRBV10-3	TRBJ2-1	CAIHDGTRISNEQFF
many	TRBV9	TRBJ1-2	CASSAGQGGTHGYTF
many	TRBV2	TRBJ1-2	CASTPIGGYTF
many	TRBV9	TRBJ1-6	CASSVTAYNSPLHF
many	TRBV11-3	TRBJ2-1	CASSLGISNEQFF
many	TRBV9	TRBJ2-1	CASSVLGWRTGPSYNEQFF
.	TRBV7-2	TRBJ1-4	CASSLDGVWGGTNEKLFF
many	TRBV5-1	TRBJ1-1	CASSQGYMNTEAFF
many	TRBV11-3	TRBJ2-3	CASSLTVAGMMADTQYF
many	TRBV4-3	TRBJ2-5	CASSHRGPGGETQYF
many	TRBV7-9	TRBJ2-3	CASSSPADRGNTQYF
many	TRBV20-1	TRBJ1-1	CSASGGNTVEGNTEAFF
few	TRBV20-1	TRBJ2-1	CSARDPGSGGTYNEQFF
many	TRBV12-3/TRBV12-4	TRBJ1-1	CASKKGGSNTEAFF
many	TRBV7-9	TRBJ1-1	CASSLESGRNTEAFF
many	TRBV20-1	TRBJ1-1	CSATNRGTMNTEAFF
many	TRBV15	TRBJ1-2	CATSRDRDRRYGYTF
many	TRBV5-1	TRBJ2-5	CASSLNGFGETQYF
many	TRBV12-3/TRBV12-4	TRBJ1-3	CASSFWENTIYF
many	TRBV6-5	TRBJ1-2	CASSDPRGADYGYTF
many	TRBV7-8	TRBJ1-1	CASSLAFRKGTEAFF
many	TRBV28	TRBJ1-2	CASSSGGQNYGYTF
many	TRBV6-2/TRBV6-3	TRBJ1-5	CASSYTDGNQPQHF
many	TRBV10-3	TRBJ1-6	CATGPGNSPLHF
many	TRBV12-3/TRBV12-4	TRBJ1-2	CASSLGQGANYGYTF
many	TRBV7-2	TRBJ2-6	CASSLTAGTRATGANVLTF